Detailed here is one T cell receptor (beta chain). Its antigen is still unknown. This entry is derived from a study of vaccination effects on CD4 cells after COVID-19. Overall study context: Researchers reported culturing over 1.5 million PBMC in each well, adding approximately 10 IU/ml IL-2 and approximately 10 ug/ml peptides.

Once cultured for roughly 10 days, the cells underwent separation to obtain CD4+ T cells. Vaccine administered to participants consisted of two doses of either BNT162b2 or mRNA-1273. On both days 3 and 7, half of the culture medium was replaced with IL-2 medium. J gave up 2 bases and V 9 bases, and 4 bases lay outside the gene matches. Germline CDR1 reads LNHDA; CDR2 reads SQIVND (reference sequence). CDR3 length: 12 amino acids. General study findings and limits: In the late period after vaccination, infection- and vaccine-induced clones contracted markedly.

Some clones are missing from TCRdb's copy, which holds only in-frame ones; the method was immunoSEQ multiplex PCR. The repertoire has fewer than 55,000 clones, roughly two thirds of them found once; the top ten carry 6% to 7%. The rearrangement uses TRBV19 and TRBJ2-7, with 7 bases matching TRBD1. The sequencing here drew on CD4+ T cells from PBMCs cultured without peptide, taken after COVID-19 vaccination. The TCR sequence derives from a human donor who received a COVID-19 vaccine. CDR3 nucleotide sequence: TGTGCCAGCCGGGACAGAGCCTACGAGCAGTACTTC. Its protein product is CASRDRAYEQYF.